These 2 T cell receptor beta chains came from one sample sequenced in a study of cytomegalovirus exposure and HLA in healthy donors. Both 60 Vbeta primers and 13 Jbeta primers went into the PCR. Profiled with immunoSEQ multiplex PCR; TCRdb holds only in-frame clones, not every one. The table includes 180,000 or so clones, approximately 80% detected once. Material: PBMCs. The source is a woman in her late teens or twenties in good health and CMV-seronegative.

The chain links TRBV11-2 to TRBJ2-4; weak D call: TRBD2 (6 bases). The CDR3 totals 15 residues. Trimming removed 0 bases at V and 6 bases at J, with 12 bases between. In germline, CDR1 is SGHAT, CDR2 FQNNGV. The CDR3 bases are TGTGCCAGCAGCTTAGAAACAGGCGGGGCAAACATTCAGTACTTC. This translates into CASSLETGGANIQYF.

This clone was counted between two and nine times. The V call is TRBV28, the J call TRBJ1-2; 10 bases agree with TRBD1. CDR1 MDHEN and CDR2 SYDVKM come from the germline V gene. The CDR3 spans 15 residues. After removal of 8 bases from V and 5 bases from J, the junction contained 11 bases not matched to a gene. CDR3 nucleotides: TGTGCCAGCCTACCCCCCGGGACAGGGGTTTATGGCTACACCTTC. It codes for CASLPPGTGVYGYTF.